The clone carrying this T cell receptor beta chain was detected only a few times. Its antigen is unidentified. The CDR3 runs to 14 residues. Germline V gene sequence: CDR1 LGHDT, CDR2 YNNKEL (reference sequence). Trimming took off 1 base at V and 6 bases at J, with 10 bases between the two ends. The data originate from a study of T cells in Graves' hyperthyroidism and ophthalmopathy. Each patient was aged 18 to 65 and had newly diagnosed hyperthyroidism of under 2 months' duration. Notes on the study in general: Clonotypes that were expanded in thyroid above 0.001 mostly appeared in blood too.

TCR beta CDR3 sequences were amplified from RNA transcripts. A first-round RT-PCR of the TCR CDR3 used the HTBI primer set. Each CDR3 protein is one row after TCRdb ran MiXCR on the multiplex PCR reads. This sample has fewer than 350,000 distinct CDR3 sequences, with roughly a fifth found just once. The rearrangement links TRBV3-1 to TRBJ2-1, with D hard to call. This receptor was taken from a woman in her forties or fifties with Graves' hyperthyroidism. The source material was blood. The CDR3 coding sequence is TGTGCCAGCAGCCAAGGCCCCAAAGGCAATGAGCAGTTCTTC. It is translated as CASSQGPKGNEQFF.